These T cell receptor beta chains were read from a single sample in a study of CD8+CD57+ T cells in acquired aplastic anemia. TCRdb re-called the reads through MiXCR, storing one row per CDR3 protein. In the table there are 150,000 to 200,000 distinct CDR3 sequences, around 50% of which are singletons. The source material was sorted CD4+, CD8+, or CD8+CD57+ T cells (not recorded which) from PBMCs. These receptors came from a human donor with aplastic anemia. CDR3s include the opening cysteine and the closing phenylalanine or tryptophan. A D gene is named only where the DNA matches it firmly. Where a row states a size, it is once, few, many or the class of an expanded clone; other rows omit it.

v_gene	d_gene	j_gene	abundance	CDR3aa	CDR3nt
TRBV10-1	TRBD2	TRBJ2-3	-	CASSERGNAGGGGF	TGCGCCAGCAGTGAGAGGGGGAACGCGGGAGGAGGCGGTTTT
TRBV19	-	TRBJ1-1	-	CASKGVGVNTPEAFF	TGTGCCAGTAAGGGCGTAGGGGTCAATACCCCTGAAGCTTTCTTT
TRBV7-9	TRBD1	TRBJ1-4	many	CASSSQTGGLEKLFF	TGTGCCAGCAGCTCCCAGACAGGGGGACTTGAAAAACTGTTTTTT
TRBV5-1	-	TRBJ1-4	many	CASSLGQVREKLFF	TGCGCCAGCAGCTTGGGGCAGGTTAGGGAAAAACTGTTTTTT
TRBV29-1	-	TRBJ2-7	many	CSVEDSGGHPSYEQYF	TGCAGCGTTGAAGATTCGGGGGGCCACCCCTCCTACGAGCAGTACTTC
TRBV6-1	-	TRBJ2-3	many	CASVTYAGVADTQYF	TGTGCCAGCGTCACCTACGCAGGGGTCGCAGATACGCAGTATTTT
TRBV15	-	TRBJ1-2	-	CATSRDSRAGYTF	TGTGCCACCAGCAGGGATTCCAGGGCTGGCTACACCTTC
TRBV25-1	TRBD1	TRBJ2-2	-	CASRETGATGELFF	TGTGCCAGCAGGGAGACAGGGGCCACCGGGGAGCTGTTTTTT
TRBV19	TRBD1	TRBJ1-2	many	CASRDRGGYGYTF	TGTGCCAGCCGGGACAGGGGAGGGTATGGCTACACCTTC
TRBV9	-	TRBJ1-2	many	CASSVEGVGNYGYTF	TGTGCCAGCAGCGTAGAGGGTGTGGGGAACTATGGCTACACCTTC
TRBV4-2	-	TRBJ1-1	many	CASSQDLRGGEAFF	TGTGCCAGCAGCCAAGACCTCCGGGGAGGTGAAGCTTTCTTT
TRBV24-1	TRBD2	TRBJ2-1	few	CASSRGLNNEQFF	TGTGCCAGCAGTAGGGGACTAAACAATGAGCAGTTCTTC
TRBV18	-	TRBJ2-1	-	CASSPPSGRDEQFF	TGTGCCAGCTCACCACCAAGCGGACGGGATGAGCAGTTCTTC
TRBV7-6	-	TRBJ1-3	-	CASSLADRNTIYF	TGTGCCAGCAGCTTAGCGGACCGAAACACCATATATTTT
TRBV25-1	-	TRBJ2-7	-	CASSPADSPYEQYF	TGTGCCAGCAGTCCGGCGGACAGCCCCTACGAGCAGTACTTC
TRBV5-1	TRBD1	TRBJ2-7	many	CASSLTGNYEQYF	TGCGCCAGCAGCCTGACAGGGAACTACGAGCAGTACTTC
TRBV25-1	-	TRBJ1-6	-	CASSPSGTLSRPLHF	TGTGCCAGCAGTCCCTCCGGGACACTAAGTCGTCCCCTCCACTTT
TRBV29-1	-	TRBJ1-2	-	CSVEGHPNYGYTF	TGCAGCGTTGAGGGACATCCTAACTATGGCTACACCTTC
TRBV25-1	-	TRBJ1-4	few	CASSEEGRGRAEKLFF	TGTGCCAGCAGTGAGGAGGGACGTGGGAGGGCTGAAAAACTGTTTTTT
TRBV5-6	-	TRBJ1-5	many	CASISPALDSNQPQHF	TGTGCCAGCATCTCGCCCGCCTTGGACAGCAATCAGCCCCAGCATTTT
TRBV3-1	-	TRBJ1-3	-	CASSQGLGAGNTIYF	TGTGCCAGCAGCCAAGGCTTAGGGGCTGGAAACACCATATATTTT
TRBV7-9	-	TRBJ2-2	once	CASSPLATGELFF	TGTGCCAGCAGCCCACTAGCCACCGGGGAGCTGTTTTTT
TRBV20-1	TRBD2	TRBJ2-1	-	CSARDRGGKRGRGYNEQFF	TGCAGTGCTAGAGATCGGGGAGGGAAGCGCGGGAGAGGTTACAATGAGCAGTTCTTC
TRBV6-1	-	TRBJ2-1	-	CASRERPRDGGNNEQFF	TGTGCCAGCAGAGAACGCCCAAGGGACGGGGGAAACAATGAGCAGTTCTTC
TRBV9	TRBD2	TRBJ2-2	-	CASSALAGGGGMRELFF	TGTGCCAGCAGCGCATTAGCGGGAGGGGGTGGAATGCGGGAGCTGTTTTTT
TRBV4-3	-	TRBJ1-3	-	CASSQDHRPSSGNTIYF	TGCGCCAGCAGCCAAGATCACCGTCCCAGCTCTGGAAACACCATATATTTT
TRBV7-9	-	TRBJ1-2	-	CASSAEAGNYGYTF	TGTGCCAGCAGTGCCGAGGCAGGGAACTATGGCTACACCTTC
TRBV20-1	TRBD1	TRBJ2-7	-	CSARDLGTGGREQYF	TGCAGTGCTAGGGACTTAGGGACAGGGGGTCGCGAGCAGTACTTC
TRBV5-1	-	TRBJ2-2	many	CASSLTGPTGELFF	TGCGCCAGCAGCTTGACAGGTCCTACCGGGGAGCTGTTTTTT
TRBV9	TRBD1	TRBJ1-6	-	CASSGGQAANSPLHF	TGTGCCAGCAGCGGAGGACAGGCGGCTAATTCACCCCTCCACTTT
TRBV19	TRBD1	TRBJ1-2	-	CASSIVLDRAHFTPYGYTF	TGTGCCAGTAGTATAGTCCTAGACAGGGCGCACTTCACACCCTATGGCTACACCTTC
TRBV7-2	-	TRBJ2-2	-	CASSLGLETGELFF	TGTGCCAGCAGCTTGGGACTGGAGACCGGGGAGCTGTTTTTT
TRBV2	-	TRBJ1-2	-	CASSETEFGYTF	TGTGCCAGCAGTGAGACTGAGTTCGGCTACACCTTC
TRBV30	-	TRBJ1-1	-	CAWSASTGGTEAFF	TGTGCCTGGAGTGCCTCGACAGGCGGCACTGAAGCTTTCTTT
TRBV9	-	TRBJ1-5	many	CASSVAPENQPQHF	TGTGCCAGCAGCGTAGCCCCTGAGAATCAGCCCCAGCATTTT
TRBV12-3/TRBV12-4	-	TRBJ1-5	many	CASSPFGGYSNQPQHF	TGTGCCAGCAGCCCGTTCGGGGGATATAGCAATCAGCCCCAGCATTTT
TRBV9	-	TRBJ2-3	-	CASSVGGQDTDTQYF	TGTGCCAGCAGCGTAGGAGGTCAGGACACAGATACGCAGTATTTT
TRBV29-1	-	TRBJ2-7	-	CSGGYGDEQYF	TGCAGCGGGGGATATGGGGACGAGCAGTACTTC
TRBV27	TRBD2	TRBJ2-3	-	CASTVGRGSSGTDTQYF	TGTGCCAGCACCGTGGGGCGCGGGAGTTCGGGCACAGATACGCAGTATTTT
TRBV6-1	-	TRBJ2-3	many	CASRQEGNVVGYF	TGTGCCAGCAGACAGGAGGGGAACGTTGTCGGGTATTTT
TRBV10-3	-	TRBJ2-7	-	CAISGETYEQYF	TGTGCCATCAGCGGGGAAACCTACGAGCAGTACTTC
TRBV15	-	TRBJ1-2	-	CATSKVAANYGYTF	TGTGCCACCAGCAAGGTTGCAGCTAACTATGGCTACACCTTC
TRBV6-5	-	TRBJ1-4	-	CAGSYLRGPGATELFF	TGTGCCGGCAGTTATTTGAGGGGACCAGGGGCCACAGAACTGTTTTTT
TRBV6-1	-	TRBJ1-1	few	CASNPTVNTEAFF	TGTGCCAGCAACCCGACAGTGAACACTGAAGCTTTCTTT
TRBV7-2	TRBD1	TRBJ2-2	-	CASSLADRGRTGELFF	TGTGCCAGCAGCTTAGCGGACAGGGGAAGGACCGGGGAGCTGTTTTTT
TRBV2	TRBD1	TRBJ1-1	many	CASRTGELTEAFF	TGTGCCAGTCGGACAGGGGAACTTACTGAAGCTTTCTTT
TRBV7-9	TRBD1	TRBJ2-5	many	CASSSDRGLQYQETQYF	TGTGCCAGCAGCTCCGACAGGGGATTGCAGTACCAAGAGACCCAGTACTTC
TRBV7-7	TRBD2	TRBJ2-1	-	CASSSGLAGGSEQFF	TGTGCTAGCAGCTCGGGACTAGCGGGAGGGTCTGAGCAGTTCTTC
TRBV15	-	TRBJ1-2	few	CATSRGANYGYTF	TGTGCCACCAGCAGAGGAGCTAACTATGGCTACACCTTC
TRBV20-1	-	TRBJ1-3	many	CSARVFHGDSGNTIYF	TGCAGTGCTAGGGTTTTTCACGGAGACTCTGGAAACACCATATATTTT
TRBV5-1	TRBD2	TRBJ2-7	many	CASSSPGTTGEQYF	TGCGCCAGCAGCTCCCCCGGGACTACTGGCGAGCAGTACTTC
TRBV4-1	TRBD2	TRBJ2-3	-	CASSRSGGSLDTQYF	TGCGCCAGCAGCCGCAGCGGGGGAAGTTTGGATACGCAGTATTTT
TRBV29-1	-	TRBJ2-1	few	CSVLSTAEQFF	TGCAGCGTCCTTTCTACCGCTGAGCAGTTCTTC
TRBV28	-	TRBJ1-4	-	CASSFGDERFEKLFF	TGTGCCAGCAGTTTTGGGGACGAGAGATTTGAAAAACTGTTTTTT
TRBV7-3	TRBD2	TRBJ2-2	many	CASRLDSASGNTGELFF	TGTGCCAGCCGACTTGACTCCGCTAGCGGGAACACCGGGGAGCTGTTTTTT
TRBV10-2	TRBD1	TRBJ2-6	many	CASRTGEGDSGANVLTF	TGCGCCAGCCGGACAGGGGAAGGGGACTCTGGGGCCAACGTCCTGACTTTC
TRBV20-1	-	TRBJ2-5	-	CSAEYISETQYF	TGCAGTGCTGAATACATTAGTGAGACCCAGTACTTC
TRBV18	-	TRBJ2-3	few	CASSSSVQPADTQYF	TGTGCCAGCTCATCTTCTGTACAGCCGGCAGATACGCAGTATTTT
TRBV6-1	TRBD1	TRBJ2-7	-	CASRDRDRYEQYF	TGTGCCAGCAGGGACAGGGATCGGTACGAGCAGTACTTC
TRBV13	-	TRBJ2-7	-	CASSVREAPRRHEQYF	TGTGCCAGCAGCGTCAGGGAAGCCCCCAGAAGGCACGAGCAGTACTTC